A selection of T cell receptor beta chains follows, all from one sample in a study of regulatory T cells in long-lasting Graves disease. TCRdb redid the calling of the multiplex PCR reads with MiXCR, one entry per CDR3 protein. The sample lists under 300,000 distinct CDR3 sequences; roughly 21% were seen once. The source material was peripheral blood mononuclear cells (PBMCs), sampled at new diagnosis, from a patient treated with antithyroid drugs. The receptors shown here come from a female donor with Graves disease. CDR3s include the opening cysteine and the closing phenylalanine or tryptophan. A D gene is named only where the DNA matches it firmly. Clone sizes are given selectively: once, few, many, or a class where the clone is expanded.

cdr3_nt | cdr3_aa | j_call | d_call | v_call | clone_size
TGTGCCACCAGTGATCTGGGTGGGGGTGAAGCTTTCTTT | CATSDLGGGEAFF | TRBJ1-1 | . | TRBV24-1 | few
TGTGCCAGCAGAGGGGCAGGGGGCTATGGCTACACCTTC | CASRGAGGYGYTF | TRBJ1-2 | TRBD1 | TRBV3-1 | many
TGTGTCGAGTCGGGGGTCTCCCGATCCTACAATGAGCAGTTCTTC | CVESGVSRSYNEQFF | TRBJ2-1 | . | TRBV7-9 | many
TGTGCCAGCAGCTTAGTTGGCGCTCAAGAGACCCAGTACTTC | CASSLVGAQETQYF | TRBJ2-5 | . | TRBV7-9 | many
TGTGCCAGCAGTGAGGGACTCCTTAGGACCTACAATGAGCAGTTCTTC | CASSEGLLRTYNEQFF | TRBJ2-1 | . | TRBV25-1 | .
TGTGCCACCAGTGATTTGTCAGGGAACTATGGCTACACCTTC | CATSDLSGNYGYTF | TRBJ1-2 | . | TRBV24-1 | few
TGTGCCAGCAGCGAAGACAGGGTTGAAGCTTTCTTT | CASSEDRVEAFF | TRBJ1-1 | TRBD1 | TRBV7-9 | many
TGCGCCAGCAGCCAAGAACAGACAGGGGTAGATACGCAGTATTTT | CASSQEQTGVDTQYF | TRBJ2-3 | TRBD1 | TRBV4-1 | few
TGTGCCACCAGTGACAGGGGAGGCAATCAGCCCCAGCATTTT | CATSDRGGNQPQHF | TRBJ1-5 | . | TRBV24-1 | many
TGTGCCAGCAGAGGATCACAGGGGAATAGCAATCAGCCCCAGCATTTT | CASRGSQGNSNQPQHF | TRBJ1-5 | TRBD1 | TRBV10-3 | many
TGCAGTGCTAGTGGGAGACTAGCGGGGCTCACAGATACGCAGTATTTT | CSASGRLAGLTDTQYF | TRBJ2-3 | TRBD2 | TRBV20-1 | few
TGTGCCAGCAGTTTGGACAGGGTGGATGAGCAGTTCTTC | CASSLDRVDEQFF | TRBJ2-1 | TRBD1 | TRBV12-3/TRBV12-4 | many
TGCGCCAGCAGCCAAGATGGGAGGACTAGCGGGAGGTCATCGCACGATGAGCAGTTCTTC | CASSQDGRTSGRSSHDEQFF | TRBJ2-1 | TRBD2 | TRBV4-3 | many
TGCGCCAGCAGCGGCCTCGACGGGTCCTACGAGCAGTACTTC | CASSGLDGSYEQYF | TRBJ2-7 | . | TRBV5-1 | many
TGTGCCAGCAGCTTAACCCTCGGGACGAGCGAGCAGTACTTC | CASSLTLGTSEQYF | TRBJ2-7 | . | TRBV7-2 | many
TGCAGTCCCGACGGGGACCATAGGGGAAAACTGTTTTTT | CSPDGDHRGKLFF | TRBJ1-4 | . | TRBV20-1 | many
TGTGCCAGCAGACCGACCATAGCGGGGGGCCATCGGACCCAGTACTTC | CASRPTIAGGHRTQYF | TRBJ2-5 | TRBD2 | TRBV12-3/TRBV12-4 | many
TGCAGTGCTAGAGAGGCAGGGGGCTCCTACAATGAGCAGTTCTTC | CSAREAGGSYNEQFF | TRBJ2-1 | TRBD1 | TRBV20-1 | many
TGCGCCAGCAGCTTCACTAGCGGGAGGGTTACACAAGAGACCCAGTACTTC | CASSFTSGRVTQETQYF | TRBJ2-5 | TRBD2 | TRBV5-1 | many
TGTGCCAGCGCCGGGGGCTTTCCCTACGAGCAGTACTTC | CASAGGFPYEQYF | TRBJ2-7 | . | TRBV28 | many
TGCAGTGCTAGAGGCGGACTAGCGGGAGTGGGGGGACCCACAGATACGCAGTATTTT | CSARGGLAGVGGPTDTQYF | TRBJ2-3 | TRBD2 | TRBV20-1 | .
TGCGCCAGCAGCCCTCGCCCGGCTGGTGAGCAGTTCTTC | CASSPRPAGEQFF | TRBJ2-1 | . | TRBV4-3 | few
TGTGCCAGCAGTTTAGCCCCGGGACTAGCCCACAATGAGCAGTTCTTC | CASSLAPGLAHNEQFF | TRBJ2-1 | TRBD2 | TRBV12-3/TRBV12-4 | many
TGTGCCAGCAGCGCGGACAGGCTCTATGGCTACATCTTC | CASSADRLYGYIF | TRBJ1-2 | TRBD1 | TRBV11-2 | many
TGTGCCAGCACCTCCACCCAGGGTCACTATGGCTACACCTTC | CASTSTQGHYGYTF | TRBJ1-2 | . | TRBV10-3 | .
TGTGCCACCAGCAGAGCCCCGGGCAACCAAGAGACCCAGTACTTC | CATSRAPGNQETQYF | TRBJ2-5 | . | TRBV15 | .
TGTGCCAGCAGCGCCCCCGCGGGCAGGGAGGGGGAAAACATTCAGTACTTC | CASSAPAGREGENIQYF | TRBJ2-4 | . | TRBV5-5 | .
TGCAGTGCTAGACCCCTAGCGGTGGAGACCCAGTACTTC | CSARPLAVETQYF | TRBJ2-5 | TRBD2 | TRBV20-1 | many
TGTGCCAGCGGACTTCGGACAGGGTTTGCAGATACGCAGTATTTT | CASGLRTGFADTQYF | TRBJ2-3 | TRBD1 | TRBV5-8 | .
TGTGCCAGCGAGGTTGGACAGGGAAACACCGGGGAGCTGTTTTTT | CASEVGQGNTGELFF | TRBJ2-2 | TRBD1 | TRBV2 | many
TGTGCCAGCAGTTTTTCAGACGAAAAACTGTTTTTT | CASSFSDEKLFF | TRBJ1-4 | . | TRBV28 | many
TGTGCCAGCAGCTTGGCCAGGTGGGTCAATCAGCCCCAGCATTTT | CASSLARWVNQPQHF | TRBJ1-5 | . | TRBV5-5 | .
TGTGCCAGCGGTAAATGGGACGGCTCCTACGAGCAGTACTTC | CASGKWDGSYEQYF | TRBJ2-7 | . | TRBV6-1 | many
TGTGCCAGCAGCTTAATGGGGTACACAGATACGCAGTATTTT | CASSLMGYTDTQYF | TRBJ2-3 | . | TRBV7-3 | many
TGTGCCAGCAGCCAACGACAGGCCTCCTACGAGCAGTACTTC | CASSQRQASYEQYF | TRBJ2-7 | . | TRBV7-2 | many
TGCAGTGCTATTTCGGACACCTATTCCTACGAGCAGTACTTC | CSAISDTYSYEQYF | TRBJ2-7 | . | TRBV20-1 | many
TGCGCCAGCAGCCCGGACGAAGAGACCCAGTACTTC | CASSPDEETQYF | TRBJ2-5 | . | TRBV5-1 | few
TGTGCCAGCAGCTTAGGGGTAGGGGGAAACACAGATACGCAGTATTTT | CASSLGVGGNTDTQYF | TRBJ2-3 | . | TRBV11-2 | many
TGCGCCAGCAGCTTGGAGGTCGGGGAGCTGACCCAGTACTTC | CASSLEVGELTQYF | TRBJ2-5 | . | TRBV5-1 | many
TGTGCCAGCAGCCTCTCAGAGCGGGCCTACAATGAGCAGTTCTTC | CASSLSERAYNEQFF | TRBJ2-1 | . | TRBV5-4 | many
TGTGCCTCCCAACGGTCGTCGGGGAGCTATGGCTACACCTTC | CASQRSSGSYGYTF | TRBJ1-2 | . | TRBV27 | medium-sized
TGCAGCGTATCCTCAGGGAACGATGAGCAGTTCTTC | CSVSSGNDEQFF | TRBJ2-1 | . | TRBV29-1 | many